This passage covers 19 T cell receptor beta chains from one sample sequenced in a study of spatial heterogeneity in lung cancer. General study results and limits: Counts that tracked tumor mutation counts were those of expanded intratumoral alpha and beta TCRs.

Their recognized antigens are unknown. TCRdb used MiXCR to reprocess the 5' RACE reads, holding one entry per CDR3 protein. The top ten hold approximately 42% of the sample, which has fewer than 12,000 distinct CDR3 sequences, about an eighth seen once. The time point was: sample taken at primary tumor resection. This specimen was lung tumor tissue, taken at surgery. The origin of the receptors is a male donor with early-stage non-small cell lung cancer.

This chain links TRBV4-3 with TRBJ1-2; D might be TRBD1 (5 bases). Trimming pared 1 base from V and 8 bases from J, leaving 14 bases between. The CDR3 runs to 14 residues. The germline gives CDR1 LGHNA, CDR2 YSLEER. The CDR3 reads CASSQVIAGRGYTF. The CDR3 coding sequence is TGCGCCAGCAGCCAAGTGATCGCAGGGCGAGGCTACACCTTC.

CDR3 nucleotide sequence: TGCAGTGCTAGAATAATCGGACGGATCTCTAGCACAGATACGCAGTATTTT. The encoded protein is CSARIIGRISSTDTQYF. The chain is built from TRBV20-1 and TRBJ2-3; D gene unclear. Trimming removed 2 bases at V and 0 bases at J, with 18 bases between. The CDR3 covers 17 residues. CDR1 and CDR2 from the germline V gene are DFQATT and SNEGSKA (reference sequence).

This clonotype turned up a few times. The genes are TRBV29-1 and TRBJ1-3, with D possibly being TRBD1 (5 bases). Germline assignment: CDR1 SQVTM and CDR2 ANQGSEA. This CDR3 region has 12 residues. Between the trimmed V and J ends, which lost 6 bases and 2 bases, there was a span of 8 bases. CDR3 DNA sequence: TGCAGCGTCAGGGAGACTGGAAACACCATATATTTT. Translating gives CSVRETGNTIYF.

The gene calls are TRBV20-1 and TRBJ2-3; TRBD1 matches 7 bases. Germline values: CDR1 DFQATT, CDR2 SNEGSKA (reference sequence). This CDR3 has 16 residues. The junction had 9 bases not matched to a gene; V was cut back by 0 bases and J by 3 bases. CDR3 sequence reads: CSARDQQGGATDTQYF. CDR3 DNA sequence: TGCAGTGCTAGAGATCAACAAGGGGGCGCAACAGATACGCAGTATTTT.

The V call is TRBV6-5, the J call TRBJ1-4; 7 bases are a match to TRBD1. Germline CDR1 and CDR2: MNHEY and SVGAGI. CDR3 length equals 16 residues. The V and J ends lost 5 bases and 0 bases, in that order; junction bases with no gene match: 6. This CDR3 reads CASSTRQGATNEKLFF. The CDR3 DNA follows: TGTGCCAGCAGTACAAGACAGGGAGCAACTAATGAAAAACTGTTTTTT.

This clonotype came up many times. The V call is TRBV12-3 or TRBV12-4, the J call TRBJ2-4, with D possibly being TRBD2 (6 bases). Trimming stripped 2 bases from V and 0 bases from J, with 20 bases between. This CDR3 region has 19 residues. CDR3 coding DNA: TGTGCCAGCAGTTTAACGAGACCGGGAGAGTTCGGAGCCAAAAACATTCAGTACTTC. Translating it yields CASSLTRPGEFGAKNIQYF.

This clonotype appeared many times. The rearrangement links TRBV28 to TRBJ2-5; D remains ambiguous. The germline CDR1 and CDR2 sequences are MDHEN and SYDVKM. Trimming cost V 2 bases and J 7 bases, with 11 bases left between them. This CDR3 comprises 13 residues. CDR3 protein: CASSLTSGVTQYF. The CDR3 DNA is TGTGCCAGCAGTTTAACCAGTGGGGTGACCCAGTACTTC.

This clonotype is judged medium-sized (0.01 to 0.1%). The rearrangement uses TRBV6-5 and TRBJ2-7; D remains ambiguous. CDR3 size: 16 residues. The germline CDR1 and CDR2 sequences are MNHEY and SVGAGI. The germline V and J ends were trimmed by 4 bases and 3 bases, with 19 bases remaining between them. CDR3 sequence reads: CASSSRHRAGVYEQYF. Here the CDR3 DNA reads TGTGCCAGCAGTTCCCGGCACCGGGCAGGAGTCTACGAGCAGTACTTC.

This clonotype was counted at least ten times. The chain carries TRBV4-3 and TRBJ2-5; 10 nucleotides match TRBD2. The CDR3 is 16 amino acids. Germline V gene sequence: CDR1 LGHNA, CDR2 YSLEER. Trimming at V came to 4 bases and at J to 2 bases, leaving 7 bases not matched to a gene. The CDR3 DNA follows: TGCGCCAGCAGCCCTTTTAGCGGGGGGAAGCAAGAGACCCAGTACTTC. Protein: CASSPFSGGKQETQYF.

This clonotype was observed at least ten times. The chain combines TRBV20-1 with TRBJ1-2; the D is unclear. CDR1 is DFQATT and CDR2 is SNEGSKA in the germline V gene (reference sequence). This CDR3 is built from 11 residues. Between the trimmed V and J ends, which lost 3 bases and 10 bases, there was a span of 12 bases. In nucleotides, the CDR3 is TGCAGTGCTAGCGACGGCCCGGACTACACCTTC. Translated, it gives CSASDGPDYTF.

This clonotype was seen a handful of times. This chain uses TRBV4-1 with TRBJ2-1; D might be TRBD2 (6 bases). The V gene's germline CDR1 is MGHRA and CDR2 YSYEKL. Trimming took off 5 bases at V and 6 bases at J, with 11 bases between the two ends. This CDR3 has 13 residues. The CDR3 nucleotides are TGCGCCAGCAGCTGGGACTTTCTCAATGAGCAGTTCTTC. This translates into CASSWDFLNEQFF.

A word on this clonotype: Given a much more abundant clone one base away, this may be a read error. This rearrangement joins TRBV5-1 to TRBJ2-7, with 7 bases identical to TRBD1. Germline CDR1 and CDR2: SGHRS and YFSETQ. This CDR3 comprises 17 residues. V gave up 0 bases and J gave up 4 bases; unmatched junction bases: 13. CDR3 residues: CASSLVPSTGTNYEQYF. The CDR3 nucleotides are TGCGCCAGCAGCTTGGTCCCCTCGACAGGGACGAATTACGAGCAGTACTTC.

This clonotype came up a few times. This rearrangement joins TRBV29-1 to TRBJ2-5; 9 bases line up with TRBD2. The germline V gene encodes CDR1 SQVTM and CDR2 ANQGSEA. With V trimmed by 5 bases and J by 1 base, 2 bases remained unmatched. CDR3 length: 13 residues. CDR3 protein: CSVQRGAQETQYF. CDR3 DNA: TGCAGCGTTCAGCGGGGGGCCCAAGAGACCCAGTACTTC. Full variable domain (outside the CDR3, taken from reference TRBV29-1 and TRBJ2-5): SAVISQKPSRDICQRGTSLTIQCQVDSQVTMMFWYRQQPGQSLTLIATANQGSEATYESGFVIDKFPISRPNLTFSTLTVSNMSPEDSSIYLCSVQRGAQETQYFGPGTRLLVL.

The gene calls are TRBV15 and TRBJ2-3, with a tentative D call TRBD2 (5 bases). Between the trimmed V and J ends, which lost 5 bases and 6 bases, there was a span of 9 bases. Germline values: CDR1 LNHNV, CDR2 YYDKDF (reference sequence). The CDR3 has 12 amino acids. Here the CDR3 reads CATSAEGDTQYF. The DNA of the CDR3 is TGTGCCACCAGCGCTGAGGGCGATACGCAGTATTTT.

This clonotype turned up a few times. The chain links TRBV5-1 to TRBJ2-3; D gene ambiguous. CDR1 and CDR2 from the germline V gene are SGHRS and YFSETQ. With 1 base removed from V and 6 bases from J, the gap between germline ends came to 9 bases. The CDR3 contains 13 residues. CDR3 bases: TGCGCCAGCAGCTTGCGTACAACCGATACGCAGTATTTT. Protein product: CASSLRTTDTQYF.

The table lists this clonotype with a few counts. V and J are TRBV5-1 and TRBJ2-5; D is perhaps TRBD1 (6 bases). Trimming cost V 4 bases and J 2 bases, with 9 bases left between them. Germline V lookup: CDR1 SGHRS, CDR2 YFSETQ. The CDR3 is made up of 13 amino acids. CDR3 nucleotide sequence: TGCGCCAGCAGCGACGGACAGCAAGAGACCCAGTACTTC. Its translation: CASSDGQQETQYF.

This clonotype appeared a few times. CDR3 in DNA: TGTGCCAGCATCCCCGCAGGGGGCGTAGGGACTGAAGCTTTCTTT. Translating it yields CASIPAGGVGTEAFF. The gene calls are TRBV5-5 and TRBJ1-1, with TRBD1 identical over 8 bases. The CDR3 is 15 residues long. J lost 5 bases, V lost 6 bases, and 12 bases had no gene match. Germline V lookup: CDR1 SGHKS, CDR2 YYEKEE (reference sequence).

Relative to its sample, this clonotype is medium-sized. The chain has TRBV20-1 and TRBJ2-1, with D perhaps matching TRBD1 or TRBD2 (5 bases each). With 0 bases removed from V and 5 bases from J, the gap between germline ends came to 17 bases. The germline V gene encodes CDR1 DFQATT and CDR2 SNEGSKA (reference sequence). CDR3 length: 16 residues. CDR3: CSARDEGTHQHNEQFF. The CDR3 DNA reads TGCAGTGCTAGAGATGAGGGGACCCATCAGCACAATGAGCAGTTCTTC.

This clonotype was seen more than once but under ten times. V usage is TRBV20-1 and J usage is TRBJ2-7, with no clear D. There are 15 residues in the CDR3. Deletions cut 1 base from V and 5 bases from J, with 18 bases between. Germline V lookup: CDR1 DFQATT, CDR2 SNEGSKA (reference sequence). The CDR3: CSARVFPQRANEQYF. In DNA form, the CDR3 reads TGCAGTGCTAGAGTCTTCCCCCAACGTGCTAACGAGCAGTACTTC.